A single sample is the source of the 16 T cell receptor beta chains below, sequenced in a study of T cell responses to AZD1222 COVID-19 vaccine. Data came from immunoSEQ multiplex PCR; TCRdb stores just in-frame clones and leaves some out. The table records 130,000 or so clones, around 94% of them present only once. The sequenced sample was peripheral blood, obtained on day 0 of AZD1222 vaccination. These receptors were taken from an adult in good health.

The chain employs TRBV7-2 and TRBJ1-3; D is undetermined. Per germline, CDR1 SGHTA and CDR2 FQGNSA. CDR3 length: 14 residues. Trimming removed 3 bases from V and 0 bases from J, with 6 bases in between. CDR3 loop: CASSFDTSGNTIYF. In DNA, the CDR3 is TGTGCCAGCAGCTTCGACACCTCTGGAAACACCATATATTTT.

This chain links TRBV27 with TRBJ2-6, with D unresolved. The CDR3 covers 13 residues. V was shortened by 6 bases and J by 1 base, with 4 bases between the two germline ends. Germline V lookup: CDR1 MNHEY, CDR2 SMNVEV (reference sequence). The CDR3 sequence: CASRSSGANVLTF. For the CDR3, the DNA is TGTGCCAGCAGGAGTTCTGGGGCCAACGTCCTGACTTTC.

The chain's CDR3 is CASSHSGEGLDEQYF. The DNA for the CDR3 is TGTGCCAGCAGCCATTCAGGGGAGGGCCTTGACGAGCAGTACTTC. The V call is TRBV14, the J call TRBJ2-7, with D perhaps matching TRBD2 (7 bases). Germline assignment: CDR1 SGHDN and CDR2 FVKESK. The CDR3 is 15 residues long. Trimming cost V 3 bases and J 5 bases, with 17 bases left between them.

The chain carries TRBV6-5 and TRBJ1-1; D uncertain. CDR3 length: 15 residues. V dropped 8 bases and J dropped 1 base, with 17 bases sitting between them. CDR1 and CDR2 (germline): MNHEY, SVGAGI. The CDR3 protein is CASSAPGGSNTEAFF. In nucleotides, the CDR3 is TGTGCCAGCTCTGCTCCGGGTGGATCGAACACTGAAGCTTTCTTT.

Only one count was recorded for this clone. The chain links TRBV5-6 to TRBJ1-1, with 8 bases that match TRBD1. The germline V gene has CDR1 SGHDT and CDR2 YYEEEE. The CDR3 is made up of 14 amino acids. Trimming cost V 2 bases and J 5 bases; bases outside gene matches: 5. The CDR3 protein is CASSFGQGWTEAFF. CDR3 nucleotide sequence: TGTGCCAGCAGCTTCGGACAGGGTTGGACTGAAGCTTTCTTT.

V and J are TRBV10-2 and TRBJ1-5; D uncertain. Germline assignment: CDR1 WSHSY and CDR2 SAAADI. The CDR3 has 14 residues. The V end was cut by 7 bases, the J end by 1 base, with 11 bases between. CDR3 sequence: CASTGSGSNQPQHF. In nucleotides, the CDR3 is TGCGCCAGCACGGGGAGCGGGAGCAATCAGCCCCAGCATTTT.

CDR3 DNA: TGTGCCAGCAGTTTTGAGAATCAGCCCCAGCATTTT. This codes for CASSFENQPQHF. The chain employs TRBV6-2 or TRBV6-3 and TRBJ1-5, with no clear D. The CDR3 spans 12 residues. V gave up 4 bases and J gave up 4 bases, with 5 bases separating them. The germline V gene has CDR1 MNHEY and CDR2 SVGEGT.

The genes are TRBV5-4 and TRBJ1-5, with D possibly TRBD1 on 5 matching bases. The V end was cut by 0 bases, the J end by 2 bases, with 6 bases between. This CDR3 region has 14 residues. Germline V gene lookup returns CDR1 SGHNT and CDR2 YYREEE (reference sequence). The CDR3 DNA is TGTGCCAGCAGCTTGGCGGGGGGCAATCAGCCCCAGCATTTT. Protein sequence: CASSLAGGNQPQHF.

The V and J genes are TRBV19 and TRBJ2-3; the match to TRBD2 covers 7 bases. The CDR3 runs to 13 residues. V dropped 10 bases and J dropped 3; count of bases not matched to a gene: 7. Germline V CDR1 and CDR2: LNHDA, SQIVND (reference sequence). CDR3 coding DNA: TGTGCCACCGCACAGCGGGAAACAGATACGCAGTATTTT. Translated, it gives CATAQRETDTQYF.

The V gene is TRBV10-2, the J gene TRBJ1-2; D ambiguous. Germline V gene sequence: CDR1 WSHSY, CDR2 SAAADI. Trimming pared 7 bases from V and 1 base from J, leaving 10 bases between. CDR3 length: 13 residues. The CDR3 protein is CASTYYLNYGYTF. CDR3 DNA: TGCGCCAGCACATACTACCTTAACTATGGCTACACCTTC.

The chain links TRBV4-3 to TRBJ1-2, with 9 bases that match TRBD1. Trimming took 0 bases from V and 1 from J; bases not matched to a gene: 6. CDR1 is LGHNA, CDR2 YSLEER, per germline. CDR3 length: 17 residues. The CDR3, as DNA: TGCGCCAGCAGCCAAGAATCCACGGGACAGGGTAACTATGGCTACACCTTC. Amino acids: CASSQESTGQGNYGYTF.

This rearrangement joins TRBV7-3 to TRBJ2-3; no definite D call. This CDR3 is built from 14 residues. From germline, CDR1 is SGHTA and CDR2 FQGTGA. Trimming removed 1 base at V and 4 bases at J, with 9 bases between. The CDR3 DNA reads TGTGCCAGCAGCTTAAACCAACTTCCAGATACGCAGTATTTT. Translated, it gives CASSLNQLPDTQYF. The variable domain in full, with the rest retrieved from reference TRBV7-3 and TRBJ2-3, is GAGVSQTPSNKVTEKGKYVELRCDPISGHTALYWYRQSLGQGPEFLIYFQGTGAADDSGLPNDRFFAVRPEGSVSTLKIQRTERGDSAVYLCASSLNQLPDTQYFGPGTRLTVL.

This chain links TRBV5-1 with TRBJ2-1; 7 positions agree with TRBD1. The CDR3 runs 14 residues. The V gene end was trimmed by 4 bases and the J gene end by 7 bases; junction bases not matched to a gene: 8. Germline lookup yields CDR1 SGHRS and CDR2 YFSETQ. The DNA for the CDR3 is TGCGCCAGCAGCCTACGACAGGGTTGGAATGAGCAGTTCTTC. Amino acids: CASSLRQGWNEQFF.

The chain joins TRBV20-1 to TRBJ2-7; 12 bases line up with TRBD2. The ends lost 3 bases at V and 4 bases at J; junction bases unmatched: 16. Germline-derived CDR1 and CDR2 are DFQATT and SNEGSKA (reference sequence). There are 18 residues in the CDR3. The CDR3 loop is CSASLAPPSGRARYEQYF. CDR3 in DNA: TGCAGTGCTAGTCTGGCGCCCCCTAGCGGGAGGGCTAGGTACGAGCAGTACTTC.

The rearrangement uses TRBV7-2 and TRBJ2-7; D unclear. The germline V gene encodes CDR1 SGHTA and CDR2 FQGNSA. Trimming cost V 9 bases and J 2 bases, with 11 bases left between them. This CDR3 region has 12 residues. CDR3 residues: CASRGGTYEQYF. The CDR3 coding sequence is TGTGCCAGTCGTGGTGGGACCTACGAGCAGTACTTC.

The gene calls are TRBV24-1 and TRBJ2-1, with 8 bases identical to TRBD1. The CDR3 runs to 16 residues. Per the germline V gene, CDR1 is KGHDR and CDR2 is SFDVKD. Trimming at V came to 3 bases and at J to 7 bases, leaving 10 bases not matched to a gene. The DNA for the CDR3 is TGTGCCACCAGTGATCCCAGGGGGCGGGTCTGGAATGAGCAGTTCTTC. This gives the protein CATSDPRGRVWNEQFF.